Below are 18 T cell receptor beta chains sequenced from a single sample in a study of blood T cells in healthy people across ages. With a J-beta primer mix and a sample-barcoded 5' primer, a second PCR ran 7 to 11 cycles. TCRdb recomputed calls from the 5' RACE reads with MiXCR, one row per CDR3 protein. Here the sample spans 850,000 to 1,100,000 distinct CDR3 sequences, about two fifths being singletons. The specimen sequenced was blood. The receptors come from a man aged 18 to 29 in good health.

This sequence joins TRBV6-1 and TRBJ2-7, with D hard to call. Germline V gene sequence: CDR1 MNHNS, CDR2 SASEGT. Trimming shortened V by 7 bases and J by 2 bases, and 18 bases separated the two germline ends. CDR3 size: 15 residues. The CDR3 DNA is TGTGCCAGCACCCCGTTCAGCGCAGAAACCTACGAGCAGTACTTC. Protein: CASTPFSAETYEQYF.

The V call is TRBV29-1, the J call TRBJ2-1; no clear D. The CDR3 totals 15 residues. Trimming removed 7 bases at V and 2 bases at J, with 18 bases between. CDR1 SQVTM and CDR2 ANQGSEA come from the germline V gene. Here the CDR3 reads CSALSPVAPYNEQFF. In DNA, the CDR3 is TGCAGCGCCTTATCCCCGGTGGCCCCCTACAATGAGCAGTTCTTC.

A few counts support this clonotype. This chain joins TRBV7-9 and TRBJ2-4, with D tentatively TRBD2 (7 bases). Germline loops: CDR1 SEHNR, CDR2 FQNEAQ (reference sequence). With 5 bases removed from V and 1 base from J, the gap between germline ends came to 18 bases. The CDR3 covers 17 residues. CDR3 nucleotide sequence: TGTGCCAGCAGCCCAGAGGGGGACTACCCGGCCAAAAACATTCAGTACTTC. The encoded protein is CASSPEGDYPAKNIQYF.

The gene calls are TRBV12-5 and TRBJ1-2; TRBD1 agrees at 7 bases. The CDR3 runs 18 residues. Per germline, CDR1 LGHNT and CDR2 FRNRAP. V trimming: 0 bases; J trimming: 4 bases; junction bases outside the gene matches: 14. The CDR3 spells CASGLVLVGGAGRYGYTF. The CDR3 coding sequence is TGTGCTAGTGGTTTGGTACTTGTAGGGGGCGCCGGGCGCTATGGCTACACCTTC.

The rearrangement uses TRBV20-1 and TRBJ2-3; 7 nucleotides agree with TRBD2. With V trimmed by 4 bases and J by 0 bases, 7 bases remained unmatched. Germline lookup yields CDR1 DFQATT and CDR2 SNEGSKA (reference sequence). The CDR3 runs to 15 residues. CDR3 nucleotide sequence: TGCAGTGCTAATGGGGGAGGGGTTAGCACAGATACGCAGTATTTT. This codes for CSANGGGVSTDTQYF.

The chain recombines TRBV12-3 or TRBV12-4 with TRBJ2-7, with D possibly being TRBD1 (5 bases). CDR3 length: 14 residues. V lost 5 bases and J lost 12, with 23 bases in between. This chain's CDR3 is CASSPSDDSSDPYF. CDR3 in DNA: TGTGCCAGCAGTCCCAGCGACGACAGTTCCGATCCGTACTTC.

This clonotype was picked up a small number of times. CDR3 DNA sequence: TGCAGTGCTAGAGATGGGACATCCGACAATGAGCAGTTCTTC. It translates to CSARDGTSDNEQFF. This chain uses TRBV20-1 with TRBJ2-1; D may be TRBD1 (6 bases). Trimming cost V 0 bases and J 5 bases, with 11 bases left between them. Germline CDR1 and CDR2: DFQATT and SNEGSKA (reference sequence). This CDR3 is built from 14 residues.

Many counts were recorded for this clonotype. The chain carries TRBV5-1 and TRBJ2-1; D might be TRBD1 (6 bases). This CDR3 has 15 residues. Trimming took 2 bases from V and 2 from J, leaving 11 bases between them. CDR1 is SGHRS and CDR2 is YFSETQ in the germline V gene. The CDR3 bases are TGCGCCAGCAGCTTAATAGGGGGACCCTACAATGAGCAGTTCTTC. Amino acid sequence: CASSLIGGPYNEQFF. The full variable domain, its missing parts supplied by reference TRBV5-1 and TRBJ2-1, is KAGVTQTPRYLIKTRGQQVTLSCSPISGHRSVSWYQQTPGQGLQFLFEYFSETQRNKGNFPGRFSGRQFSNSRSEMNVSTLELGDSALYLCASSLIGGPYNEQFFGPGTRLTVL.

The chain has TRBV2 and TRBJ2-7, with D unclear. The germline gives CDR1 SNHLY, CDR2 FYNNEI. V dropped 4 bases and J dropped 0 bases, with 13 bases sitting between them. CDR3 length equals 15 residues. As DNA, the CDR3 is TGTGCCAGCAGTGCGCCCGAAAGGAGCTCCTACGAGCAGTACTTC. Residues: CASSAPERSSYEQYF.

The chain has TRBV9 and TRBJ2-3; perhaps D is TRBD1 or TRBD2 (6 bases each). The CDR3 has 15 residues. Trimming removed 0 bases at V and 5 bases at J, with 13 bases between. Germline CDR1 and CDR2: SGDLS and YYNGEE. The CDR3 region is CASSVAGAPQDTQYF. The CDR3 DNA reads TGTGCCAGCAGCGTAGCGGGGGCCCCTCAAGATACGCAGTATTTT.

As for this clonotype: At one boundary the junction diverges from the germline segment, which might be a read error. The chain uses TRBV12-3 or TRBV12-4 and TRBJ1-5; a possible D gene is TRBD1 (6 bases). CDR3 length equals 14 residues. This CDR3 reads CASRSGVLGQPQHF. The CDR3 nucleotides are TGTGCCAGCAGATCAGGGGTGCTGGGTCAGCCCCAACATTTT.

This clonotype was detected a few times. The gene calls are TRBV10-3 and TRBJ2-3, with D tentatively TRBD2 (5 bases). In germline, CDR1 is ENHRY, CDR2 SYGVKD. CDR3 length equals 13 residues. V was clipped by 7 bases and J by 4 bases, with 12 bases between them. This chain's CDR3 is CAINDLRADTQYF. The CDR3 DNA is TGTGCCATCAATGATTTGAGGGCAGATACGCAGTATTTT.

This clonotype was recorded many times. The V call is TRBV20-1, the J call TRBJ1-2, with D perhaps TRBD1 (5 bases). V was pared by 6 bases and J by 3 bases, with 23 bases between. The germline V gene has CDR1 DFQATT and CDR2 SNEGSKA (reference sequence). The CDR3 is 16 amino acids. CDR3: CSALGTSGRDYYGYTF. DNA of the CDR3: TGCAGTGCCCTAGGGACCTCGGGCAGGGATTACTATGGCTACACCTTC.

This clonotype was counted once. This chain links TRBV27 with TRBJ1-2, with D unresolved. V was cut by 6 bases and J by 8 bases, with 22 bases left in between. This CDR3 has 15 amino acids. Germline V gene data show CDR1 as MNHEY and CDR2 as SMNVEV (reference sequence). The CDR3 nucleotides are TGTGCCAGCAGACAAGACCCGACCCGATTTGGAGGCTACACCTTC. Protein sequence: CASRQDPTRFGGYTF.

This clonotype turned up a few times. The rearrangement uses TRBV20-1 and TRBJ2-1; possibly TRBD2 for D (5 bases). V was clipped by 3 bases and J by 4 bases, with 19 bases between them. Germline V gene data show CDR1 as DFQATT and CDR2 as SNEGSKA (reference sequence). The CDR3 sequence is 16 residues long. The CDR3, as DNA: TGCAGTGCTAGCCGGCAGCCTAGACTAACTTACAATGAGCAGTTCTTC. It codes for CSASRQPRLTYNEQFF.

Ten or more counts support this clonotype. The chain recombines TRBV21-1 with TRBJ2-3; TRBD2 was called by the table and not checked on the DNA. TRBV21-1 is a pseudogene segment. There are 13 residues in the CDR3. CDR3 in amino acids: CASSIGPGGAQYF. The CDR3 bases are TGTGCCAGCAGCATAGGGCCCGGAGGAGCGCAGTATTTT.

CDR3 sequence (DNA): TGTGCCACCAGTGATTTTGGGCAGATGGATGAAAAACTGTTTTTT. Amino acid sequence: CATSDFGQMDEKLFF. The chain uses TRBV24-1 and TRBJ1-4, with no clear D. From germline, CDR1 is KGHDR and CDR2 SFDVKD. V lost 1 base and J 6 bases, leaving 11 bases between the germline ends. The CDR3 loop spans 15 amino acids.

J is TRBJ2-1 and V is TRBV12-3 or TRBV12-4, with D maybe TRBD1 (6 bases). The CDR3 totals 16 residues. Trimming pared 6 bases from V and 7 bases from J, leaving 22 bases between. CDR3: CASRQIRDTHVNEQFF. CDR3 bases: TGTGCCAGCAGACAAATCCGGGACACCCATGTGAATGAGCAGTTCTTC.